This TCR beta chain was recorded in a study of post-analysis software for immune sequencing data. Study background: Progressive-relapsing, secondary progressive and relapsing-remitting multiple sclerosis were among the disease courses included.

Each TCR beta cDNA library carried unique molecular identifiers. Input amounts of about 0.95 to 10 million T cells were used. These gave roughly 500,000 cDNA molecules, so each molecule approximated one T cell. TCRdb recomputed calls from the PCR reads with MiXCR, one row per CDR3 protein. This repertoire shows under 900,000 distinct CDR3 sequences, roughly 50% found once; its top ten account for roughly 4.4%. General study points: Controls showed lower frequencies than patients for five TRBV segments, and TRBV5-6, TRBV5-1 and TRBV20-1 were among these. When compared against controls, multiple sclerosis patients showed significantly lower normalized Chao1 diversity. Samples made in the same batch grouped tightly together by F measure.

This clonotype appeared a single time. The target antigen is unknown. This CDR3 has 13 amino acids. V dropped 0 bases and J dropped 6 bases, with 6 bases sitting between them. Looked up from germline, CDR1 is ENHRY and CDR2 is SYGVKD. The J gene is TRBJ1-3, the V gene TRBV10-3, with D unclear. The receptor comes from a girl under 18 with multiple sclerosis. The specimen was blood. This CDR3 reads CAISESQQNTIYF. The CDR3 DNA reads TGTGCCATCAGTGAGTCCCAGCAAAACACCATATATTTT.